This TCR beta chain appears in the sequencing data of a study of T cell clones after liver transplantation. This CDR3 is built from 13 residues. Between the trimmed V and J ends, which lost 4 bases and 10 bases, there was a span of 11 bases. Germline V gene sequence: CDR1 SNHLY, CDR2 FYNNEI. Repertoires were generated with immunoSEQ multiplex PCR, while TCRdb's copy carries only in-frame clones and drops some. The sample includes tens of thousands of clones, 71% of them seen just once. CD3+CD4+ and CD3+CD8+ cells were FACS-sorted from thawed unstimulated PBMCs. The sequencing here drew on CD4+ T cells from blood, taken before liver transplant. The chain is built from TRBV2 and TRBJ1-6; no clear D gene. The TCR comes from a human donor who received a liver transplant. The CDR3 is CASSVEGSSPLHF. The CDR3 coding sequence is TGTGCCAGCAGTGTGGAGGGAAGCTCACCCCTCCACTTT.